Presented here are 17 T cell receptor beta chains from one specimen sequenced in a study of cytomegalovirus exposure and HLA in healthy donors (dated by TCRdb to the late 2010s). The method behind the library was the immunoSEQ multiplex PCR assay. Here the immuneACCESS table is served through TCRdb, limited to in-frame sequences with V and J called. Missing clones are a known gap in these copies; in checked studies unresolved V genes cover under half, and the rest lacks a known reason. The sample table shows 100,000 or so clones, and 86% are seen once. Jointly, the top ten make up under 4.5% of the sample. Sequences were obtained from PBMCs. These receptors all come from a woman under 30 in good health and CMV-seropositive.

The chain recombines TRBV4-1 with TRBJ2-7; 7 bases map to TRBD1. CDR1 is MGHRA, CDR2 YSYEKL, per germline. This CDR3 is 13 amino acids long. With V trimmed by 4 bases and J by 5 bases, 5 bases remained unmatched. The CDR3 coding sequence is TGCGCCAGCAGCCCCGACAGGGTCGACGAGCAGTACTTC. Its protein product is CASSPDRVDEQYF.

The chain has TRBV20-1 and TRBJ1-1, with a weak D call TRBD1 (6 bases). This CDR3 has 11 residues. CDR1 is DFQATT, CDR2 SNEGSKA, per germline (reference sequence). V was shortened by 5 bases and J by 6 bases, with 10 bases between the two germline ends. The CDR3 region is CSAEGGAEAFF. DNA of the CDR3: TGCAGTGCTGAAGGGGGGGCTGAAGCTTTCTTT.

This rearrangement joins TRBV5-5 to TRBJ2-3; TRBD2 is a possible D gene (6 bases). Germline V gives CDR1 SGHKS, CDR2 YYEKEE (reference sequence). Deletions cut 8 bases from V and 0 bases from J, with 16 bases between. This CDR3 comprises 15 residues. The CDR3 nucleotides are TGTGCCAGTTTGGGGGGAGACTCTAGCACAGATACGCAGTATTTT. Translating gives CASLGGDSSTDTQYF.

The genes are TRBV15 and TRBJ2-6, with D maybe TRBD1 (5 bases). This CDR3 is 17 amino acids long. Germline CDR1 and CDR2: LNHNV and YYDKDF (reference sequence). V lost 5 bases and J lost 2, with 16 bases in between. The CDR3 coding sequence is TGTGCCACCAGCGGGGCAGGGAAACAGACTGGGGCCAACGTCCTGACTTTC. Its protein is CATSGAGKQTGANVLTF.

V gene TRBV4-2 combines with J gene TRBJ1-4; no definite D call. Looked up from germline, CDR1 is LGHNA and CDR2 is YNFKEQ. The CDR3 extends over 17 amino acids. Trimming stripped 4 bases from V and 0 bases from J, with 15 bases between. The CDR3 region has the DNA TGTGCCAGCAGCCCTCGAAAACAGTTTGCAACTAATGAAAAACTGTTTTTT. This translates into CASSPRKQFATNEKLFF.

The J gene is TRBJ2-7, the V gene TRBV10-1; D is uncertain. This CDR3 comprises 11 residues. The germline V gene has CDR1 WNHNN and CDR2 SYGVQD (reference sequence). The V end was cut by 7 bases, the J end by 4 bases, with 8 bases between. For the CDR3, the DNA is TGCGCCAGCACTGATAAATACGAGCAGTACTTC. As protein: CASTDKYEQYF.

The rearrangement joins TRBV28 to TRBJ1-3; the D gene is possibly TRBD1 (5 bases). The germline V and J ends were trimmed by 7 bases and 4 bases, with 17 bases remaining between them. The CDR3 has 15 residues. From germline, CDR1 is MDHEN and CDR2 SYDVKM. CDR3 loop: CASTHPRVVGNTIYF. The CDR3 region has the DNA TGTGCCAGCACCCACCCCAGGGTGGTGGGAAACACCATATATTTT.

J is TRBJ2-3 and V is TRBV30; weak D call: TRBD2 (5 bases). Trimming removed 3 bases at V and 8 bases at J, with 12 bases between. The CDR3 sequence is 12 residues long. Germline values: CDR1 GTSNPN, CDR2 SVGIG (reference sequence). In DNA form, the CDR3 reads TGTGCCTGGAGCACAGCGGTAGGTACGCAGTATTTT. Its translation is CAWSTAVGTQYF.

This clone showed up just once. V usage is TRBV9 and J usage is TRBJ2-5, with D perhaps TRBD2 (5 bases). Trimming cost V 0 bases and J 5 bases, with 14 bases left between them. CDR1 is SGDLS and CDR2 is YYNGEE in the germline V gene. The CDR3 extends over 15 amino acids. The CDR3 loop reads CASSVEGSLAETQYF. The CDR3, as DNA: TGTGCCAGCAGCGTAGAAGGGAGTCTGGCGGAGACCCAGTACTTC.

Here the CDR3 reads CASSLEEADTQYF. As DNA, the CDR3 is TGTGCCAGCAGCTTAGAGGAGGCAGATACGCAGTATTTT. The chain is built from TRBV7-6 and TRBJ2-3; possibly TRBD2 for D (5 bases). Germline CDR1 SGHVS, CDR2 FNYEAQ. The CDR3 length is 13 residues. Trimming shortened V by 1 base and J by 4 bases, and 6 bases separated the two germline ends.

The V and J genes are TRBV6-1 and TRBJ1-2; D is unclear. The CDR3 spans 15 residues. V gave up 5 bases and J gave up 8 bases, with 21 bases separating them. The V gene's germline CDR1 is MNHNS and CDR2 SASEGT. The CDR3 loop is CASSTKVLGSDGYTF. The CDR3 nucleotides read TGTGCCAGCAGTACGAAGGTATTGGGCTCCGACGGCTACACCTTC.

The CDR3 here is CASSPPLEGGVYSNQPQHF. The CDR3 DNA is TGTGCCAGCTCACCACCGTTGGAGGGTGGGGTATATAGCAATCAGCCCCAGCATTTT. This chain uses TRBV18 with TRBJ1-5, with D uncertain. This CDR3 is 19 amino acids long. Deletions cut 0 bases from V and 0 bases from J, with 18 bases between. Germline V gene lookup returns CDR1 KGHSH and CDR2 LQKENI.

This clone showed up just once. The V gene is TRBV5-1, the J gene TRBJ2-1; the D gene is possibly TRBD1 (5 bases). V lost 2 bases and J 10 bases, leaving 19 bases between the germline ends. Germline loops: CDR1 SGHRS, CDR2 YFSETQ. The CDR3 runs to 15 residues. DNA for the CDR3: TGCGCCAGCAGCTTAGAAGGGGCCACACCACAGGAGCAGTTCTTC. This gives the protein CASSLEGATPQEQFF.

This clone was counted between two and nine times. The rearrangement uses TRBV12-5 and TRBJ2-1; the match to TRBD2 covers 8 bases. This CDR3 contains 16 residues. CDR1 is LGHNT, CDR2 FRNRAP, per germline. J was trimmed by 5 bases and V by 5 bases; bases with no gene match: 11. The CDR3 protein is CASGLPSGGINNEQFF. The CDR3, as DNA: TGTGCTAGTGGTCTGCCCTCGGGAGGGATAAACAATGAGCAGTTCTTC.

In DNA, the CDR3 is TGTGCCAGCGGAACAGGGGGAGATACGCAGTATTTT. Translating gives CASGTGGDTQYF. The rearrangement links TRBV14 to TRBJ2-3; TRBD1 aligns across 8 bases. The germline CDR1 and CDR2 sequences are SGHDN and FVKESK. Trimming at V came to 8 bases and at J to 5 bases, leaving 3 bases not matched to a gene. There are 12 residues in the CDR3.

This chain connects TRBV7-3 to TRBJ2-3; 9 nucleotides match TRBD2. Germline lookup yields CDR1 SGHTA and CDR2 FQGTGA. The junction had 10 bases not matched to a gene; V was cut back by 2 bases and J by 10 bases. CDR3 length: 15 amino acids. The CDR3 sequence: CASSLGGTSIAAQYF. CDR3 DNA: TGTGCCAGCAGCTTAGGAGGGACTAGCATCGCGGCGCAGTATTTT.

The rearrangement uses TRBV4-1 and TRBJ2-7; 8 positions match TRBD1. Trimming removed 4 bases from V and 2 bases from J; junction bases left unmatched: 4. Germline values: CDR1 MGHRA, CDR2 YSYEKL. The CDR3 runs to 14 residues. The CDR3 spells CASSRTGQAYEQYF. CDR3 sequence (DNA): TGCGCCAGCAGCCGAACGGGACAGGCCTACGAGCAGTACTTC.